This TCR beta chain was sequenced in a study of graft-versus-host responses after intestinal transplantation. Study-level background: In this cohort, recipients had multivisceral, liver-intestinal, or isolated intestinal transplants. Every one of the recipients received anti-thymocyte globulin induction and afterwards took tacrolimus and steroids for 3 to 4 years. Study observations and caveats: The marrow of recipients harbored GvH clones, and ileum or blood showed some of them first. HvG clone declines early post-transplant were associated with peak circulating GvH levels.

On this clone: Antigen specificity is unknown.

Sequencing was performed with immunoSEQ multiplex PCR; in TCRdb, only in-frame clones are kept and a portion is missing. Of nearly 45,000 clones in the sample, over 75% were seen once. CDR1 is MDHEN, CDR2 SYDVKM, per germline. The CDR3 has 15 amino acids. The source of this sequence is a human patient who received an intestinal transplant, so some T cells may come from the graft donor. This chain uses TRBV28 with TRBJ2-5; D might be TRBD1 or TRBD2, each matching 5 bases. Gene TRBJ2-7 matches the end of the DNA better, so the J call may be wrong. Sequencing used PBMCs, obtained 524 days after transplant. The CDR3 spells CASSTQGGGANEQYF. Written as DNA, the CDR3 is TGTGCCAGCAGTACCCAGGGTGGAGGAGCTAACGAGCAGTACTTC.